This T cell receptor beta chain is from a study of T cell responses to AZD1222 COVID-19 vaccine. Overall study results and limits: Two AZD1222 doses significantly raised spike-specific TCR breadth and depth over controls. Of spike-specific TCRs, nearly half reportedly target regions left unmutated in variants. No repertoire was sampled before or during the peak T cell response, only after it. Donors skewed white British and female; clonal diversity was possibly underestimated.

Turning to this clone: Its antigen is still unknown.

V shed 3 bases and J shed 0 bases, with 0 bases lying between them. The CDR3 has 11 amino acids. The protocol was immunoSEQ multiplex PCR, while the TCRdb copy is restricted to in-frame clones and leaves out a portion. The table includes roughly 62,000 clones, roughly three quarters detected once. The sequences come from peripheral blood, collected on day 0 of AZD1222 vaccination. The J gene is TRBJ2-7, the V gene TRBV12-3 or TRBV12-4; D is undetermined. This sequence originates from an adult in good health. Here the CDR3 reads CASSFSYEQYF. DNA for the CDR3: TGTGCCAGCAGTTTCTCCTACGAGCAGTACTTC.